This T cell receptor (beta chain) was documented in a study of T cell repertoires in cytomegalovirus infection. Turning to the study itself: Indicated by public TCR beta signatures were CMV infection and matching HLA type.

CDR3 length: 13 amino acids. Trimming removed 8 bases at V and 5 bases at J, with 15 bases between. Germline loops: CDR1 MNHNS, CDR2 SASEGT. Concerning this clonotype itself: Its antigen is unidentified.

TCRdb reprocessed the reads via MiXCR and lists one record per CDR3 protein. The top ten clones hold under 15% of a sample with roughly 860,000 distinct CDR3 sequences, less than 35% of them seen once. The chain uses TRBV6-1 and TRBJ1-2; TRBD1 might be the D (5 bases). The sequences come from cultured CD8+ T cells from PBMCs, collected from culture after CMV antigen stimulation. This receptor was identified in a human donor in good health (CMV status not recorded). Some clones in this sample may be carry-over from other donors' samples. Written as DNA, the CDR3 is TGTGCCAGCGGAAGGGGAGGGCGGTATGGCTACACCTTC. Protein: CASGRGGRYGYTF.